A selection of T cell receptor beta chains follows, all from one sample in a study of blood T cell repertoires in COVID-19. Method: immunoSEQ multiplex PCR; TCRdb's copy keeps in-frame clones and lacks some. Of around 130,000 clones in the sample, around 77% were seen once. The sequenced sample was peripheral blood. Source of these receptors: a human donor in a cohort sampled during active COVID-19. CDR3s include the opening cysteine and the closing phenylalanine or tryptophan. A D gene is named only where the DNA matches it firmly. Size is stated for part of the rows, as once, few or many counts, or as a class when the clone is expanded.

>TRBJ2-3|TRBV30|-|-
CAWSSRASTDTQYF
TGTGCCTGGAGTAGCAGGGCCAGCACAGATACGCAGTATTTT
>TRBJ1-5|TRBV2|-|-
CASSDTGWAQPQHF
TGTGCCAGCAGTGACACAGGTTGGGCTCAGCCCCAGCATTTT
>TRBJ1-2|TRBV11-2|few|-
CASSPGQRYGYTF
TGTGCCAGCAGCCCCGGACAACGCTATGGCTACACCTTC
>TRBJ2-2|TRBV21-1|-|-
CASSKSPRLKRGNTGELFF
TGTGCCAGCAGCAAAAGCCCCCGGTTGAAGCGGGGCAACACCGGGGAGCTGTTTTTT
>TRBJ2-7|TRBV10-2|-|-
CASSATYEQYF
TGCGCCAGCAGTGCCACCTACGAGCAGTACTTC
>TRBJ2-1|TRBV2|-|-
CASSANNEQFF
TGTGCCAGCAGTGCTAACAATGAGCAGTTCTTC
>TRBJ2-7|TRBV12-5|-|-
CASGFYSRQEKSYEQYF
TGTGCTAGTGGTTTCTACTCGAGACAGGAGAAGTCCTACGAGCAGTACTTC
>TRBJ2-1|TRBV6-5|-|-
CASRGRGYYNEQFF
TGTGCCAGCAGGGGAAGGGGCTACTACAATGAGCAGTTCTTC
>TRBJ2-7|TRBV14|-|TRBD2
CASSNIVSSGGKSSYEQYF
TGTGCCAGCAGCAACATTGTGTCTAGCGGGGGAAAAAGCTCCTACGAGCAGTACTTC
>TRBJ1-2|TRBV3-1/TRBV3-2|-|TRBD1
CASSQDHRKTGGADGYTF
TGTGCCAGCAGCCAAGATCATAGGAAGACAGGGGGCGCGGATGGCTACACCTTC
>TRBJ1-6|TRBV4-1|-|TRBD1
CASSPSFVGQNNSPLHF
TGCGCCAGCAGCCCCTCTTTCGTGGGACAGAATAATTCACCCCTCCACTTT
>TRBJ1-2|TRBV2|-|-
CASSRSPNYGYTF
TGTGCCAGCAGTCGGTCACCGAACTATGGCTACACCTTC
>TRBJ2-3|TRBV25-1|few|-
CASSELQAGNRDTQYF
TGTGCCAGCAGTGAATTACAGGCAGGGAATAGAGATACGCAGTATTTT
>TRBJ1-2|TRBV6-5|once|-
CASSYTGRGGYTF
TGTGCCAGCAGTTACACAGGACGAGGTGGCTACACCTTC
>TRBJ1-2|TRBV7-9|-|-
CASSLQVNYGYTF
TGTGCCAGCAGCCTTCAGGTGAACTATGGCTACACCTTC